The 31 T cell receptor beta chains in this list originate from one sample, sequenced in a study of blood T cell repertoires in COVID-19 (dated by TCRdb to the early 2020s). The library was produced with the immunoSEQ multiplex PCR assay. TCRdb carries this immuneACCESS record with in-frame sequences only. Its versions omit some clonotypes, under half of them owing to an unresolved V gene in the studies checked, with the rest unexplained. The sample table contains approximately 240,000 clones; only one count was recorded for 80% to 90% of them. The ten largest account for about 3% of the sample. Sequences were obtained from PBMCs or T cells enriched from blood (not recorded which). The receptors come from a woman aged 18-29 years in a cohort exposed to, infected with or recovered from COVID-19 (not recorded which).

The rearrangement joins TRBV7-9 to TRBJ1-6; TRBD1 agrees at 7 bases. CDR1 is SEHNR, CDR2 FQNEAQ, per germline (reference sequence). This CDR3 spans 14 amino acids. V lost 2 bases to trimming and J lost 7 bases; unmatched junction nucleotides: 2. This chain's CDR3 is CASSLSGGNSPLHF. CDR3 coding DNA: TGTGCCAGCAGCTTATCAGGGGGGAATTCACCCCTCCACTTT.

The chain joins TRBV14 to TRBJ2-4; 8 bases fit TRBD2. The length of the CDR3 is 16 residues. The junction had 6 bases not matched to a gene; V was cut back by 5 bases and J by 0 bases. Germline CDR1 reads SGHDN; CDR2 reads FVKESK. CDR3 in DNA: TGTGCCAGCAGCTCCGGGACTAGTTTAGCCAAAAACATTCAGTACTTC. It codes for CASSSGTSLAKNIQYF.

The CDR3 region has the DNA TGTGCCAGCAGTTTAGGGGGGAGGGGTTCTAATGAAAAACTGTTTTTT. It is translated as CASSLGGRGSNEKLFF. The chain carries TRBV28 and TRBJ1-4; D possibly corresponds to TRBD1 (5 bases). V lost 2 bases and J 3 bases, leaving 13 bases between the germline ends. The CDR3 extends over 16 amino acids. Per germline, CDR1 MDHEN and CDR2 SYDVKM.

The chain couples TRBV5-1 to TRBJ1-5; TRBD1 is a possible D gene (6 bases). Trimming left V 0 bases short and J 5 bases short, with 12 bases between. Germline lookup yields CDR1 SGHRS and CDR2 YFSETQ. The CDR3 contains 15 residues. In DNA, the CDR3 is TGCGCCAGCAGCTTGGATGGGGGCGCCGATCAGCCCCAGCATTTT. This translates into CASSLDGGADQPQHF.

The V and J genes are TRBV6-2 or TRBV6-3 and TRBJ1-5; the D gene is possibly TRBD1 (5 bases). This CDR3 comprises 14 residues. V was trimmed by 4 bases and J by 4 bases, leaving 11 bases between them. Germline CDR1 and CDR2: MNHEY and SVGEGT. CDR3 amino acids: CASSWSGGNQPQHF. CDR3 coding DNA: TGTGCCAGCAGTTGGTCGGGGGGGAATCAGCCCCAGCATTTT.

The rearrangement joins TRBV4-1 to TRBJ2-2; TRBD2 matches at 16 bases. This CDR3 region has 20 residues. The germline gives CDR1 MGHRA, CDR2 YSYEKL. Losses at the gene ends were 0 bases for V and 4 bases for J; bases not matched to a gene: 8. DNA for the CDR3: TGCGCCAGCAGCCAAGATTCGGGGACTAGCGGGAGGGCCGGCACCGGGGAGCTGTTTTTT. This gives the protein CASSQDSGTSGRAGTGELFF.

The chain combines TRBV11-3 with TRBJ2-7, with D tentatively TRBD2 (6 bases). V was shortened by 6 bases and J by 1 base, with 16 bases between the two germline ends. The CDR3 has 15 residues. In germline, CDR1 is SGHNT, CDR2 YENEEA. As DNA, the CDR3 is TGTGCCAGCAGTTCTCCGGGACTGGGGTCCTACGAGCAGTACTTC. As protein: CASSSPGLGSYEQYF.

The chain has TRBV28 and TRBJ1-4, with D tentatively TRBD1 (6 bases). The germline V and J ends were trimmed by 3 bases and 3 bases, with 11 bases remaining between them. The CDR3 has 15 residues. Germline loops: CDR1 MDHEN, CDR2 SYDVKM. CDR3 in DNA: TGTGCCAGCAGTTTGACAGGTGGACCTAATGAAAAACTGTTTTTT. Residues: CASSLTGGPNEKLFF.

J is TRBJ2-2 and V is TRBV7-2; maybe TRBD1 (5 bases). Germline V gene lookup returns CDR1 SGHTA and CDR2 FQGNSA. The CDR3 has 18 amino acids. Deletions cut 3 bases from V and 3 bases from J, with 20 bases between. In DNA form, the CDR3 reads TGTGCCAGCAGCTTTAAGCCCCAGGGTGGGTGGGACACCGGGGAGCTGTTTTTT. The encoded protein is CASSFKPQGGWDTGELFF.

This chain uses TRBV9 with TRBJ2-7; 8 positions match TRBD2. The trim removed 2 bases at V and 2 bases at J, leaving 3 bases unmatched. From germline, CDR1 is SGDLS and CDR2 YYNGEE. CDR3 length equals 14 residues. The CDR3 DNA sequence: TGTGCCAGCAGCGTCGGGGGGGACACCTACGAGCAGTACTTC. Protein sequence: CASSVGGDTYEQYF.

V gene TRBV5-1 combines with J gene TRBJ2-1, with D possibly TRBD2 on 5 matching bases. V gave up 7 bases and J gave up 5 bases, with 13 bases separating them. The CDR3 length is 13 residues. Germline V lookup: CDR1 SGHRS, CDR2 YFSETQ. CDR3 loop: CASFWEPNNEQFF. The CDR3 nucleotides are TGCGCCAGCTTCTGGGAGCCCAACAATGAGCAGTTCTTC.

The gene calls are TRBV10-3 and TRBJ1-2; a possible D gene is TRBD1 (5 bases). V was cut by 11 bases and J by 0 bases, with 19 bases left in between. The CDR3 sequence is 15 residues long. Germline V gives CDR1 ENHRY, CDR2 SYGVKD. CDR3 DNA: TGTGCCTCGGGAGAAGGGGCCCTATCTAACTATGGCTACACCTTC. It specifies CASGEGALSNYGYTF.

This chain joins TRBV19 and TRBJ1-5; possible D gene TRBD1, 5 bases. V lost 3 bases and J lost 6, with 15 bases in between. The CDR3 is 15 residues long. Germline loops: CDR1 LNHDA, CDR2 SQIVND (reference sequence). This chain's CDR3 is CASSMIQVGRQPQHF. In DNA, the CDR3 is TGTGCCAGTAGTATGATACAGGTGGGTCGTCAGCCCCAGCATTTT.

V usage is TRBV29-1 and J usage is TRBJ2-1; D call uncertain. The germline V and J ends were trimmed by 0 bases and 9 bases, with 15 bases remaining between them. The CDR3 sequence is 14 residues long. The germline V gene encodes CDR1 SQVTM and CDR2 ANQGSEA. The CDR3 bases are TGCAGCGTTGAAGAGCGGTCGGAATTTGGTGAGCAGTTCTTC. This codes for CSVEERSEFGEQFF.

The chain recombines TRBV5-1 with TRBJ1-5, with TRBD1 matching 7 bases. This CDR3 has 14 amino acids. V dropped 5 bases and J dropped 2; count of bases not matched to a gene: 4. Germline V gives CDR1 SGHRS, CDR2 YFSETQ. In DNA form, the CDR3 reads TGCGCCAGCAGGAAAGACAGGGGCAATCAGCCCCAGCATTTT. Amino acid sequence: CASRKDRGNQPQHF.

J is TRBJ1-2 and V is TRBV7-9; weak D call: TRBD1 (5 bases). In germline, CDR1 is SEHNR, CDR2 FQNEAQ (reference sequence). This CDR3 spans 17 amino acids. V gave up 5 bases and J gave up 9 bases, with 28 bases separating them. The CDR3 sequence: CASSPPNWGREGGSYTF. The DNA of the CDR3 is TGTGCCAGCAGCCCCCCGAATTGGGGCAGGGAAGGTGGGAGCTACACCTTC. Full variable domain (missing parts from reference TRBV7-9 and TRBJ1-2): DTGVSQNPRHKITKRGQNVTFRCDPISEHNRLYWYRQTLGQGPEFLTYFQNEAQLEKSRLLSDRFSAERPKGSFSTLEIQRTEQGDSAMYLCASSPPNWGREGGSYTFGSGTRLTVV.

V is TRBV25-1 and J is TRBJ1-5, with TRBD1 matching over 9 bases. The CDR3 spans 16 residues. The germline V gene has CDR1 MGHDK and CDR2 SYGVNS. V was clipped by 3 bases and J by 0 bases; unmatched bases: 3. Here the CDR3 reads CASSDGQGTSNQPQHF. CDR3 DNA: TGTGCCAGCAGTGATGGACAGGGGACTAGCAATCAGCCCCAGCATTTT.

This clone was seen once. The chain uses TRBV5-6 and TRBJ1-5; no firm D call. This CDR3 is built from 17 residues. The V gene lost 1 base and the J gene lost 2 bases, with 16 bases spanning the gap. The germline gives CDR1 SGHDT, CDR2 YYEEEE. The CDR3 nucleotides are TGTGCCAGCAGCTTGTGCCCCTCCTCCGACTGCAATCAGCCCCAGCATTTT. Translated: CASSLCPSSDCNQPQHF.

The chain joins TRBV10-3 to TRBJ1-6, with a possible D match to TRBD1 (6 bases). The CDR3 has 14 amino acids. Germline CDR1 ENHRY, CDR2 SYGVKD. V shed 6 bases and J shed 7 bases, with 13 bases lying between them. The CDR3 DNA follows: TGTGCCATCAGCCCGAGACAGGAAAATTCACCCCTCCACTTT. Translation gives CAISPRQENSPLHF.

The chain couples TRBV4-2 to TRBJ2-3; D not resolved. CDR3 size: 14 residues. The germline CDR1 and CDR2 sequences are LGHNA and YNFKEQ. The germline V and J ends were trimmed by 0 bases and 0 bases, with 4 bases remaining between them. CDR3 nucleotides: TGTGCCAGCAGCCAAGATCAAAGCACAGATACGCAGTATTTT. This codes for CASSQDQSTDTQYF.

The chain joins TRBV3-1 (or the pseudogene TRBV3-2) to TRBJ1-6; D not certain. Trimming took 0 bases from V and 4 from J, leaving 4 bases between them. Germline-derived CDR1 and CDR2 are LGHDT and YNNKEL (reference sequence). This CDR3 contains 14 residues. The DNA for the CDR3 is TGTGCCAGCAGCCAAGATCAATATAATTCACCCCTCCACTTT. This gives the protein CASSQDQYNSPLHF.

The CDR3 here is CASCRGTNTEAFF. In DNA form, the CDR3 reads TGTGCCAGCTGCCGGGGAACGAACACTGAAGCTTTCTTT. The V and J genes are TRBV7-9 and TRBJ1-1, with D unresolved. CDR1 and CDR2 (germline): SEHNR, FQNEAQ (reference sequence). The V gene lost 8 bases and the J gene lost 1 base, with 11 bases spanning the gap. The CDR3 has 13 residues.

The V call is TRBV5-6, the J call TRBJ1-6, with 7 bases aligning to TRBD1. This CDR3 spans 16 amino acids. CDR1 and CDR2 (germline): SGHDT, YYEEEE. Trimming took 2 bases from V and 7 from J; bases not matched to a gene: 9. CDR3 sequence: CASSFFQGGGNSPLHF. The CDR3 DNA reads as TGTGCCAGCAGCTTTTTTCAGGGGGGCGGGAATTCACCCCTCCACTTT.

The chain is built from TRBV6-5 and TRBJ1-5; TRBD1 might be the D (5 bases). The V end was cut by 0 bases, the J end by 5 bases, with 8 bases between. The CDR3 has 14 residues. Germline V gene lookup returns CDR1 MNHEY and CDR2 SVGAGI. CDR3 sequence (DNA): TGTGCCAGCAGTTACTCAGGGGCAGATCAGCCCCAGCATTTT. Translation gives CASSYSGADQPQHF.

The chain couples TRBV16 to TRBJ2-7, with D perhaps TRBD1 (6 bases). V was shortened by 4 bases and J by 2 bases, with 12 bases between the two germline ends. The CDR3 has 14 residues. From germline, CDR1 is KGHSY and CDR2 FQNENV. CDR3 loop: CASSPHQGTYEQYF. CDR3 bases: TGTGCCAGCAGCCCCCATCAGGGGACCTACGAGCAGTACTTC.

The V gene is TRBV2, the J gene TRBJ2-1, with 14 bases fitting TRBD2. CDR1 and CDR2 from the germline V gene are SNHLY and FYNNEI. The CDR3 spans 14 residues. The V gene end was trimmed by 4 bases and the J gene end by 16 bases; junction bases not matched to a gene: 9. The DNA for the CDR3 is TGTGCCAGCAGTGTCGGGGGACTAGCGGGAGTCCTCTTCTTC. It translates to CASSVGGLAGVLFF.

J is TRBJ1-5 and V is TRBV24-1, with TRBD1 matching 7 bases. V lost 4 bases and J lost 2; bases outside the gene matches: 4. This CDR3 is built from 15 residues. The V gene's germline CDR1 is KGHDR and CDR2 SFDVKD. DNA for the CDR3: TGTGCCACCAGTGACCGGGGGACAGGCAATCAGCCCCAGCATTTT. Translating gives CATSDRGTGNQPQHF.

The chain combines TRBV28 with TRBJ1-1; TRBD1 matches at 11 bases. Looked up from germline, CDR1 is MDHEN and CDR2 is SYDVKM. Trimming at V came to 5 bases and at J to 6 bases, leaving 2 bases not matched to a gene. The CDR3 sequence is 13 residues long. CDR3 in DNA: TGTGCCAGCAGTGGACAGGGGGCAGCTGAAGCTTTCTTT. The encoded protein is CASSGQGAAEAFF.

V gene TRBV2 combines with J gene TRBJ2-4, with D uncertain. In germline, CDR1 is SNHLY, CDR2 FYNNEI. V lost 0 bases and J 3 bases, leaving 15 bases between the germline ends. The CDR3 runs to 17 residues. The CDR3 is CASSEALKRSDKNIQYF. The CDR3 DNA reads as TGTGCCAGCAGTGAAGCGCTAAAGAGGAGCGACAAAAACATTCAGTACTTC.

The chain combines TRBV4-1 with TRBJ2-6, with 7 bases that match TRBD2. CDR1 and CDR2 from the germline V gene are MGHRA and YSYEKL. This CDR3 comprises 17 residues. The ends lost 0 bases at V and 0 bases at J; junction bases unmatched: 2. CDR3 in amino acids: CASSQEGRGSGANVLTF. The CDR3 DNA sequence: TGCGCCAGCAGCCAAGAGGGGAGGGGCTCTGGGGCCAACGTCCTGACTTTC.

The chain joins TRBV5-6 to TRBJ1-2, with 7 nucleotides matching TRBD1. V shed 4 bases, J shed 4 bases, and the junction held 13 bases outside the gene matches. The CDR3 consists of 16 residues. Germline-derived CDR1 and CDR2 are SGHDT and YYEEEE. This CDR3 reads CASSPYRTGQPYGYTF. CDR3 bases: TGTGCCAGCAGCCCGTACAGAACGGGACAGCCCTATGGCTACACCTTC.